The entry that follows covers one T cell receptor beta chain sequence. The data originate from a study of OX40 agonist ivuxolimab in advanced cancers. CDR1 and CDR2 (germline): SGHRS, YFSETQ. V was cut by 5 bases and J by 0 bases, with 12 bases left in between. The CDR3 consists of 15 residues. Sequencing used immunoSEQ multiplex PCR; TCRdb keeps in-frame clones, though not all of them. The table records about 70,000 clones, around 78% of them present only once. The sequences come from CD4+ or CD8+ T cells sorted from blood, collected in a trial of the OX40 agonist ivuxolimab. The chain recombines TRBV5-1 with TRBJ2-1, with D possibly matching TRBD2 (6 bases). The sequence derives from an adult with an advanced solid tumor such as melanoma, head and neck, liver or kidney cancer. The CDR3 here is CASRARGSSYNEQFF. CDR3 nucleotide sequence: TGCGCCAGCAGGGCGCGGGGAAGCTCCTACAATGAGCAGTTCTTC.